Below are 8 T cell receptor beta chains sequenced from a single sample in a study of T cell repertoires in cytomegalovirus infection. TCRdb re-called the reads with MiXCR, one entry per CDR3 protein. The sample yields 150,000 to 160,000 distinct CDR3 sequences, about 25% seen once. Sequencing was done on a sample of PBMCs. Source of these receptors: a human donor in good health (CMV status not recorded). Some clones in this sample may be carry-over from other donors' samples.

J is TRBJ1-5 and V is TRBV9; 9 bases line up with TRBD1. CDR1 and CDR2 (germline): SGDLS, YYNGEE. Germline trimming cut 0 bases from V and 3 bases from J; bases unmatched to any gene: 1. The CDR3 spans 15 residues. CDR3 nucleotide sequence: TGTGCCAGCAGCGTAGGACAGGGGGACAATCAGCCCCAGCATTTT. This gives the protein CASSVGQGDNQPQHF.

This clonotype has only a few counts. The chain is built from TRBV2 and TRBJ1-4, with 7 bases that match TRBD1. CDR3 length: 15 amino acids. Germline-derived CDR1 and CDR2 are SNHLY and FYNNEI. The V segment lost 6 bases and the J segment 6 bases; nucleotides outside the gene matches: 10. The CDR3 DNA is TGTGCCAGCAGGGCCGGGGACAGAGAGGATGAAAAACTGTTTTTT. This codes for CASRAGDREDEKLFF.

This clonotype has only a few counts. In nucleotides, the CDR3 is TGTGCCAGCAGCGGGGACCCCAAAAACATTCAGTACTTC. Protein sequence: CASSGDPKNIQYF. The chain combines TRBV7-9 with TRBJ2-4; D assignment may be TRBD1 or TRBD2 (5 bases each). The V gene's germline CDR1 is SEHNR and CDR2 FQNEAQ (reference sequence). This CDR3 has 13 residues. V was shortened by 5 bases and J by 2 bases, with 7 bases between the two germline ends.

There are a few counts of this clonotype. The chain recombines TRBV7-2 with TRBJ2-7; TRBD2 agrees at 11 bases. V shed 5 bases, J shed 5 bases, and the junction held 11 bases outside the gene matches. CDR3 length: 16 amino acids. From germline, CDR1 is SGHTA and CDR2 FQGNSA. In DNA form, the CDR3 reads TGTGCCAGCAGCACACTTGTCGCACTAGCGGGAGACGAGCAGTACTTC. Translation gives CASSTLVALAGDEQYF.

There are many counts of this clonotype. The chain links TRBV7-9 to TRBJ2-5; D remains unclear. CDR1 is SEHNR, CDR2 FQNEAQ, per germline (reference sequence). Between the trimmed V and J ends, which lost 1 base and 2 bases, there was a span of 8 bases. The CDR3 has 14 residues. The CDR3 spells CASSLGSKQETQYF. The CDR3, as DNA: TGTGCCAGCAGCTTAGGGTCCAAGCAAGAGACCCAGTACTTC. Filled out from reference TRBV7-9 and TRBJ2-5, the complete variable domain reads DTGVSQNPRHKITKRGQNVTFRCDPISEHNRLYWYRQTLGQGPEFLTYFQNEAQLEKSRLLSDRFSAERPKGSFSTLEIQRTEQGDSAMYLCASSLGSKQETQYFGPGTRLLVL.

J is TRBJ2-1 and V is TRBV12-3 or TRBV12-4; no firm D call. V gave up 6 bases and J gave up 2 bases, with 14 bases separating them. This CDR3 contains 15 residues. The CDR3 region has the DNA TGTGCCAGCAGCACGCATCGGAGCCCCTACAATGAGCAGTTCTTC. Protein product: CASSTHRSPYNEQFF.

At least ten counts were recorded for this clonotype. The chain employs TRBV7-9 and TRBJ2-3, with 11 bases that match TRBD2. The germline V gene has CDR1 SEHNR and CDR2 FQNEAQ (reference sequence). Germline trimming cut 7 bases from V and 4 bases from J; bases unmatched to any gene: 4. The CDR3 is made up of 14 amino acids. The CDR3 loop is CASTRLAGPDTQYF. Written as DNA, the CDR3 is TGTGCCAGCACCAGACTAGCGGGACCAGATACGCAGTATTTT.

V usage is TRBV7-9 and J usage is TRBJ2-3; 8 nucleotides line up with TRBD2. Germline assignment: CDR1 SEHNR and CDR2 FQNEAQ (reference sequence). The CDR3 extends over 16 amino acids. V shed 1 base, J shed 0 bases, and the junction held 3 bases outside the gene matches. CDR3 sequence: CASSLDPSGSTDTQYF. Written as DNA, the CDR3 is TGTGCCAGCAGCTTAGACCCTAGCGGGAGCACAGATACGCAGTATTTT.